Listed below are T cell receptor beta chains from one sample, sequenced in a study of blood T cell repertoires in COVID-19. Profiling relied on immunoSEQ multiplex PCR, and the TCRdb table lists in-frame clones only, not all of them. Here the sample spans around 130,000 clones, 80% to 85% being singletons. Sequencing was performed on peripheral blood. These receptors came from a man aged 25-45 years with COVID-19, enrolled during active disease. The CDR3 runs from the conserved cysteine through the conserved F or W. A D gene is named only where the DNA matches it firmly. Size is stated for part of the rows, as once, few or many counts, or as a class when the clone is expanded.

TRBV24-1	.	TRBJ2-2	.	TGTGCCACCAGTGATGAACGGGGTGCGAACACCGGGGAGCTGTTTTTT	CATSDERGANTGELFF
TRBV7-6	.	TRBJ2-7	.	TGTGCCAGCAGCCCACGCCCCCCTGACAGAGGTTTAGGATCCTACGAGCAGTACTTC	CASSPRPPDRGLGSYEQYF
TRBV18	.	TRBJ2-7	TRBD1	TGTGCCAGCTCGTATGGACAGGGGGCGTCAGTCGAGCAGTACTTC	CASSYGQGASVEQYF
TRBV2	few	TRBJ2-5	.	TGTGCCAGGGAAGAGGGCGGGGAGACCCAGTACTTC	CAREEGGETQYF
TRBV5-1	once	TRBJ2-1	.	TGCGCCAGCAGCTTATCCGCGGCAACAGGGACTACGTTCTTC	CASSLSAATGTTFF
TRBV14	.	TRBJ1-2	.	TGTGCCAGCAGCCAGGGGACAACCTATGGCTACACCTTC	CASSQGTTYGYTF
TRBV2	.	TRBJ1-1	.	TGTGCCAGCAGTGAGGGAGGGCCCTTCACTGAAGCTTTCTTT	CASSEGGPFTEAFF
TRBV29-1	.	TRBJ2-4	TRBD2	TGCAGCTTCCAGGGAGGGCTAGCCAAAAACATTCAGTACTTC	CSFQGGLAKNIQYF
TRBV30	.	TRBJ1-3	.	TGTGCCTGGAGTGGATGGAGCTCTGGAAACACCATATATTTT	CAWSGWSSGNTIYF
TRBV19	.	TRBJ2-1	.	TGTGCCAGTAGGCCCCGGTCAGGAAATATATTATCACCTAACAATGAGCAGTTCTTC	CASRPRSGNILSPNNEQFF
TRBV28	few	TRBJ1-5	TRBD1	TGTGCCAGCACCACAGGGGGCCTAGGGCAGCCCCAGCATTTT	CASTTGGLGQPQHF
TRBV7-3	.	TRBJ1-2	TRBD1	TGTGCCAGCAGCTTCGACTCCGGACAGGCCTACACCTTC	CASSFDSGQAYTF
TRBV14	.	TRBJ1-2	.	TGTGCCAGCAGCCCCCTCGGAGTGGAAGTCGTCCTCAGCTATGGCTACACCTTC	CASSPLGVEVVLSYGYTF
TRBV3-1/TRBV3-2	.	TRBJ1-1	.	TGTGCCAGCACCCGCCGGGGGGATGAAGCTTTCTTT	CASTRRGDEAFF
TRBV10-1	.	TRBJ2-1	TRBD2	TGCGCCAGCAGTGAGGGCGGGGGGGGCAATGAGCAGTTCTTC	CASSEGGGGNEQFF
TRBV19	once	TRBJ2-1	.	TGTGCCAGTAGTATAGGCTTGGGAGAAAGCTCCTACAATGAGCAGTTCTTC	CASSIGLGESSYNEQFF
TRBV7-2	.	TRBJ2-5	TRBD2	TGTGCCAGCAGCTTAGAACTAGCGGGACGGGAGACCCAGTACTTC	CASSLELAGRETQYF
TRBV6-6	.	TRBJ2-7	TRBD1	TGTGCCAGCAGTCCCCTCGGACAGGGGGACTCAGGCTACGAGCAGTACTTC	CASSPLGQGDSGYEQYF
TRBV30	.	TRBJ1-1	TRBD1	TGTGCCTGGAGTGAGGGACAGGGGAACACTGAAGCTTTCTTT	CAWSEGQGNTEAFF
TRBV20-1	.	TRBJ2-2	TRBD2	TGCAGTGCTAGTATTAGCGGGACCGGGGAGCTGTTTTTT	CSASISGTGELFF
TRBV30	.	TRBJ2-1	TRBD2	TGTGCCTGGAGTGTGGCACTAGCGGGAGGGATCAATGAGCAGTTCTTC	CAWSVALAGGINEQFF
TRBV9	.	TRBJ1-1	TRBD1	TGTGCCAGCAGCGGGGGGGACAGGGGCACTGAAGCTTTCTTT	CASSGGDRGTEAFF